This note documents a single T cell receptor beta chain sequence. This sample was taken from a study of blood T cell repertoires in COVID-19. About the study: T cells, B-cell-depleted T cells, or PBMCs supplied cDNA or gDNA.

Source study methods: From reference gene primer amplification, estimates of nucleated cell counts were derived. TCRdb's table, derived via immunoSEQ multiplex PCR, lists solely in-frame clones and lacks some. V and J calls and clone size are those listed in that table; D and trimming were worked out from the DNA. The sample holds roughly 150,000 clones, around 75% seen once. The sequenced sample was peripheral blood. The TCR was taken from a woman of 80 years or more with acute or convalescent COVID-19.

For the CDR3, the DNA is TGTGCCAGCATACGGGACAGAACCAGCACAGATACGCAGTATTTT. Translation: CASIRDRTSTDTQYF. The V and J genes are TRBV11-2 and TRBJ2-3; 7 positions agree with TRBD1. This CDR3 spans 15 amino acids. The J segment lost 0 bases and the V segment lost 7 bases, leaving 7 bases of the junction unmatched. Germline assignment: CDR1 SGHAT and CDR2 FQNNGV.